Shown below are 29 T cell receptor beta chains from a single sample sequenced in a study of T cell responses to AZD1222 COVID-19 vaccine. Using immunoSEQ multiplex PCR, the repertoire was profiled, and TCRdb retains in-frame clones only, with some absent. The table shows 100,000 to 150,000 clones, with 70% to 90% occurring only once. This specimen consisted of peripheral blood, obtained on day 0 of AZD1222 vaccination. These TCRs come from an adult in good health.

This chain joins TRBV2 and TRBJ2-2; D is possibly TRBD1 (5 bases). Germline V CDR1 and CDR2: SNHLY, FYNNEI. The CDR3 extends over 15 amino acids. V was cut by 3 bases and J by 1 base, with 9 bases left in between. The CDR3 DNA reads as TGTGCCAGCAGTGATCGACAGAAGAACACCGGGGAGCTGTTTTTT. Translating gives CASSDRQKNTGELFF. Full variable domain (outside the CDR3, taken from reference TRBV2 and TRBJ2-2): EPEVTQTPSHQVTQMGQEVILRCVPISNHLYFYWYRQILGQKVEFLVSFYNNEISEKSEIFDDQFSVERPDGSNFTLKIRSTKLEDSAMYFCASSDRQKNTGELFFGEGSRLTVL.

This chain links TRBV24-1 with TRBJ2-2; 8 bases match TRBD1. Losses at the gene ends were 4 bases for V and 3 bases for J; bases not matched to a gene: 3. Germline values: CDR1 KGHDR, CDR2 SFDVKD. The CDR3 runs 15 residues. For the CDR3, the DNA is TGTGCCACCAGTGAGACAGGGGACGACACCGGGGAGCTGTTTTTT. This gives the protein CATSETGDDTGELFF.

The rearrangement links TRBV6-2 or TRBV6-3 to TRBJ1-5, with 10 nucleotides matching TRBD1. V lost 4 bases, J lost 3 bases, and 3 bases stayed unmatched. Germline CDR1 is MNHEY and CDR2 is SVGEGT. The CDR3 has 15 amino acids. DNA of the CDR3: TGTGCCAGCAGTTCGGGACAGGGGTCCAATCAGCCCCAGCATTTT. Its translation: CASSSGQGSNQPQHF.

The rearrangement joins TRBV27 to TRBJ2-7, with D tentatively TRBD1 (6 bases). Germline V lookup: CDR1 MNHEY, CDR2 SMNVEV (reference sequence). Trimming pared 5 bases from V and 0 bases from J, leaving 17 bases between. This CDR3 spans 16 amino acids. CDR3 nucleotides: TGTGCCAGCAGTAAATTACAGGGCAAAGACTCCTACGAGCAGTACTTC. Translating gives CASSKLQGKDSYEQYF.

The chain is built from TRBV19 and TRBJ1-4; the D gene is possibly TRBD1 (6 bases). CDR1 LNHDA and CDR2 SQIVND come from the germline V gene (reference sequence). CDR3 length equals 12 residues. V was cut by 6 bases and J by 8 bases, with 10 bases left in between. CDR3 in DNA: TGTGCCAGTAGGGCAGGGGACGAAAAACTGTTTTTT. Its translation: CASRAGDEKLFF.

CDR3 region: CASSQDPRQPQHF. The CDR3 DNA is TGCGCCAGCAGCCAAGACCCACGCCAGCCCCAGCATTTT. The rearrangement uses TRBV4-3 and TRBJ1-5; D not certain. V was shortened by 0 bases and J by 7 bases, with 7 bases between the two germline ends. Germline assignment: CDR1 LGHNA and CDR2 YSLEER. The CDR3 spans 13 residues.

The chain has TRBV11-2 and TRBJ1-3; no firm D call. V shed 1 base and J shed 0 bases, with 13 bases lying between them. The CDR3 extends over 17 amino acids. Germline CDR1 SGHAT, CDR2 FQNNGV. The CDR3, as DNA: TGTGCCAGCAGCTTAGCGCCCCGCGGTAGCTCTGGAAACACCATATATTTT. Translated: CASSLAPRGSSGNTIYF.

This clone has only a few counts. V and J are TRBV2 and TRBJ1-1, with 12 bases lining up with TRBD1. V trimming: 6 bases; J trimming: 1 base; junction bases outside the gene matches: 6. Germline V gene lookup returns CDR1 SNHLY and CDR2 FYNNEI. This CDR3 contains 16 residues. The CDR3 bases are TGTGCCAGCAGCTGGGGACAGGGGGCGAGGAACACTGAAGCTTTCTTT. Amino acid sequence: CASSWGQGARNTEAFF.

The chain carries TRBV7-3 and TRBJ2-7, with 8 bases aligning to TRBD2. Germline V gene sequence: CDR1 SGHTA, CDR2 FQGTGA. V lost 5 bases, J lost 3 bases, and 3 bases stayed unmatched. This CDR3 has 13 amino acids. In DNA form, the CDR3 reads TGTGCCAGCAGCCTTACTAGCGGCTACGAGCAGTACTTC. Residues: CASSLTSGYEQYF.

The V gene is TRBV30, the J gene TRBJ1-2; 9 nucleotides match TRBD1. The germline V gene encodes CDR1 GTSNPN and CDR2 SVGIG (reference sequence). The CDR3 sequence is 15 residues long. J was trimmed by 8 bases and V by 5 bases; bases with no gene match: 15. CDR3 amino acids: CAWGLSLTGGRGYTF. CDR3 bases: TGTGCCTGGGGTCTCTCTTTGACAGGGGGAAGAGGCTACACCTTC.

This chain connects TRBV5-1 to TRBJ2-2; 8 bases match TRBD1. Germline V gene sequence: CDR1 SGHRS, CDR2 YFSETQ. The CDR3 length is 15 residues. V shed 0 bases, J shed 3 bases, and the junction held 1 base outside the gene matches. The CDR3 DNA sequence: TGCGCCAGCAGCTTGGCGACAGGGGACACCGGGGAGCTGTTTTTT. Translated, it gives CASSLATGDTGELFF.

The chain is built from TRBV5-6 and TRBJ1-6; D call uncertain. V dropped 0 bases and J dropped 5 bases, with 6 bases sitting between them. This CDR3 spans 14 amino acids. Germline V lookup: CDR1 SGHDT, CDR2 YYEEEE. The CDR3 bases are TGTGCCAGCAGCTTGGTTGGGAATAATTCACCCCTCCACTTT. Its translation: CASSLVGNNSPLHF.

CDR3 protein: CASSQRGTDTQYF. The CDR3 DNA reads TGCGCCAGCAGCCAAAGGGGCACAGATACGCAGTATTTT. The chain recombines TRBV4-3 with TRBJ2-3; D not resolved. With 2 bases removed from V and 1 base from J, the gap between germline ends came to 4 bases. Germline loops: CDR1 LGHNA, CDR2 YSLEER. The length of the CDR3 is 13 residues.

The CDR3 loop reads CASSLAGQYQGNTIYF. The DNA for the CDR3 is TGTGCCAGCAGCTTAGCGGGGCAGTATCAGGGAAACACCATATATTTT. The rearrangement links TRBV7-9 to TRBJ1-3, with D perhaps TRBD1 (5 bases). The CDR3 has 16 amino acids. Germline V CDR1 and CDR2: SEHNR, FQNEAQ (reference sequence). V lost 0 bases and J lost 4, with 13 bases in between. Full variable domain (missing parts from reference TRBV7-9 and TRBJ1-3): DTGVSQNPRHKITKRGQNVTFRCDPISEHNRLYWYRQTLGQGPEFLTYFQNEAQLEKSRLLSDRFSAERPKGSFSTLEIQRTEQGDSAMYLCASSLAGQYQGNTIYFGEGSWLTVV.

This CDR3 is CASSLSGTSQNIQYF. Here the CDR3 DNA reads TGTGCCAGCAGTTTATCGGGGACGTCACAAAACATTCAGTACTTC. This rearrangement joins TRBV28 to TRBJ2-4, with D possibly called TRBD1 or TRBD2 (5 bases each). The CDR3 contains 15 residues. Trimming pared 1 base from V and 5 bases from J, leaving 12 bases between. Germline V gives CDR1 MDHEN, CDR2 SYDVKM.

The chain combines TRBV2 with TRBJ1-5, with D unresolved. Germline lookup yields CDR1 SNHLY and CDR2 FYNNEI. Trimming cost V 3 bases and J 0 bases, with 6 bases left between them. The length of the CDR3 is 14 residues. CDR3 coding DNA: TGTGCCAGCAGTGATTGGGTTAGCAATCAGCCCCAGCATTTT. It yields the protein CASSDWVSNQPQHF.

This rearrangement joins TRBV6-1 to TRBJ1-2, with D possibly matching TRBD1 (6 bases). Between the trimmed V and J ends, which lost 2 bases and 2 bases, there was a span of 12 bases. CDR3 size: 15 residues. The germline CDR1 and CDR2 sequences are MNHNS and SASEGT. The CDR3: CASSEPVRGNYGYTF. The CDR3 bases are TGTGCCAGCAGTGAACCGGTCAGGGGAAACTATGGCTACACCTTC.

The genes are TRBV5-4 and TRBJ1-2, with D uncertain. The CDR3 runs to 15 residues. V lost 0 bases and J 0 bases, leaving 9 bases between the germline ends. Germline V lookup: CDR1 SGHNT, CDR2 YYREEE (reference sequence). The CDR3 spells CASSLGVPANYGYTF. The CDR3 DNA reads as TGTGCCAGCAGCTTGGGCGTCCCGGCTAACTATGGCTACACCTTC. Together with reference TRBV5-4 and TRBJ1-2, the CDR3 gives the full variable domain: ETGVTQSPTHLIKTRGQQVTLRCSSQSGHNTVSWYQQALGQGPQFIFQYYREEENGRGNFPPRFSGLQFPNYSSELNVNALELDDSALYLCASSLGVPANYGYTFGSGTRLTVV.

The chain employs TRBV29-1 and TRBJ1-1; no clear D. Per germline, CDR1 SQVTM and CDR2 ANQGSEA. V dropped 4 bases and J dropped 2 bases, with 2 bases sitting between them. The CDR3 has 10 amino acids. The chain's CDR3 is CSVGNTEAFF. The CDR3 region has the DNA TGCAGCGTTGGCAACACTGAAGCTTTCTTT. Combining the CDR3 with reference TRBV29-1 and TRBJ1-1 gives the whole variable domain SAVISQKPSRDICQRGTSLTIQCQVDSQVTMMFWYRQQPGQSLTLIATANQGSEATYESGFVIDKFPISRPNLTFSTLTVSNMSPEDSSIYLCSVGNTEAFFGQGTRLTVV.

This chain links TRBV6-5 with TRBJ1-5; D remains unclear. CDR3 length: 14 residues. Germline values: CDR1 MNHEY, CDR2 SVGAGI. V shed 4 bases and J shed 5 bases, with 12 bases lying between them. Written as DNA, the CDR3 is TGTGCCAGCAGTTGGAAGGGAGGAGATCAGCCCCAGCATTTT. Translation gives CASSWKGGDQPQHF.

The rearrangement uses TRBV30 and TRBJ2-5, with 7 bases identical to TRBD2. V was pared by 0 bases and J by 2 bases, with 6 bases of the junction left unmatched. This CDR3 contains 15 residues. Germline assignment: CDR1 GTSNPN and CDR2 SVGIG (reference sequence). For the CDR3, the DNA is TGTGCCTGGAGTGTAGGTTACGGGGGGCAAGAGACCCAGTACTTC. Translated, it gives CAWSVGYGGQETQYF.

The V and J genes are TRBV5-1 and TRBJ2-1, with D possibly being TRBD1 or TRBD2 (5 bases each). Trimming stripped 7 bases from V and 9 bases from J, with 20 bases between. There are 14 residues in the CDR3. The germline gives CDR1 SGHRS, CDR2 YFSETQ. The CDR3 DNA sequence: TGCGCCAGCTTCCTGTGGGGCAACGCGGGTGAGCAGTTCTTC. This sequence encodes CASFLWGNAGEQFF.

This chain connects TRBV3-1 (or the pseudogene TRBV3-2) to TRBJ2-2, with no clear D. Deletions cut 1 base from V and 7 bases from J, with 13 bases between. Germline CDR1 LGHDT, CDR2 YNNKEL (reference sequence). CDR3 length: 15 residues. In nucleotides, the CDR3 is TGTGCCAGCAGCCAAGGGGCTGCGGAACGCGGGGAGCTGTTTTTT. Amino acids: CASSQGAAERGELFF.

This chain uses TRBV9 with TRBJ2-5, with 14 bases matching TRBD2. The CDR3 is 17 residues long. J lost 4 bases, V lost 2 bases, and 7 bases had no gene match. Germline V gives CDR1 SGDLS, CDR2 YYNGEE. The CDR3 coding sequence is TGTGCCAGCAGCGTCGGACTAGCGGGAGGCTCGGGAGAGACCCAGTACTTC. It specifies CASSVGLAGGSGETQYF.

The chain recombines TRBV4-1 with TRBJ2-2, with 9 nucleotides matching TRBD2. The CDR3 extends over 20 amino acids. Germline CDR1 is MGHRA and CDR2 is YSYEKL. V shed 1 base, J shed 2 bases, and the junction held 14 bases outside the gene matches. CDR3 residues: CASSQVNSRLAGQNTGELFF. The CDR3 nucleotides read TGCGCCAGCAGCCAAGTGAATAGCCGGCTAGCGGGACAAAACACCGGGGAGCTGTTTTTT.

The chain carries TRBV19 and TRBJ1-2; a possible D gene is TRBD1 (5 bases). The ends were cut back, 4 bases at V and 7 bases at J, with 22 bases in the middle. CDR1 is LNHDA, CDR2 SQIVND, per germline (reference sequence). The CDR3 has 16 amino acids. The CDR3 region has the DNA TGTGCCAGTAGTAGAGGAACTACAGGTGGATTACGTGGCTACACCTTC. Amino acid sequence: CASSRGTTGGLRGYTF.

The CDR3 region has the DNA TGTGCCAGCAGGGAACTGGGACAGTCAGGGACACCCCTCCACTTT. Encoded protein: CASRELGQSGTPLHF. This rearrangement joins TRBV27 to TRBJ1-6; 7 bases match TRBD1. CDR1 and CDR2 from the germline V gene are MNHEY and SMNVEV (reference sequence). V was clipped by 6 bases and J by 11 bases; unmatched bases: 13. The CDR3 totals 15 residues.

The rearrangement joins TRBV18 to TRBJ2-2; D ambiguous. This CDR3 has 12 residues. Trimming cost V 2 bases and J 8 bases, with 6 bases left between them. The germline V gene has CDR1 KGHSH and CDR2 LQKENI. CDR3 nucleotides: TGTGCCAGCTCACCAAGGTTTGGGGAGCTGTTTTTT. Amino acids: CASSPRFGELFF.

The chain couples TRBV7-9 to TRBJ1-2; D uncertain. V was cut by 6 bases and J by 1 base, with 18 bases left in between. The CDR3 has 16 residues. From germline, CDR1 is SEHNR and CDR2 FQNEAQ (reference sequence). CDR3 DNA sequence: TGTGCCAGCAGTCCTAATCCGGGAAGGAGTAACTATGGCTACACCTTC. This gives the protein CASSPNPGRSNYGYTF.